This TCR beta chain came from a study of a mutant IDH1 vaccine in newly diagnosed glioma. TCRdb's table, derived via immunoSEQ multiplex PCR, lists solely in-frame clones and lacks some. The sample contains over 55,000 clones, about 84% of which appear only once. The CDR3 covers 14 residues. Germline lookup yields CDR1 SGHDT and CDR2 YYEEEE. The V end lost 2 bases, the J end lost 7 bases, and 16 bases lay between the germline ends. Comment on this clone: Its specificity is unknown.

As to time point: week 11, during vaccination. Topical imiquimod was applied with each vaccine dose, which held 300 ug of mutant IDH1 20-mer peptide. The TCR originated in a man in his thirties or forties with glioma. The V and J genes are TRBV5-6 and TRBJ2-7; D tentatively fits TRBD1 or TRBD2 (6 bases each). Sample: PBMCs, taken from a glioma patient whose treatment included an IDH1 peptide vaccine. CDR3 nucleotide sequence: TGTGCCAGCAGCTTCGGGGGAGAGGGGGAAGAGCAGTACTTC. It encodes CASSFGGEGEEQYF.